The 26 T cell receptor beta chains below all came from one sample that was sequenced in a study of T cells in Graves' hyperthyroidism and ophthalmopathy. From RNA transcripts, TCR beta CDR3 regions were amplified. HTBI primers were employed in a first-round RT-PCR of the TCR CDR3. TCRdb ran MiXCR on the multiplex PCR reads and lists one entry per CDR3 protein. This sample has 600,000 to 850,000 distinct CDR3 sequences; about 17% occur once, and the top ten carry roughly 17%. Sample: blood. These receptors were collected from a woman aged 45-65 years with Graves' hyperthyroidism that later progressed to Graves' ophthalmopathy.

About this clonotype itself: This sequence may be a read error, since a much larger clone differs from it by one base. The V and J genes are TRBV20-1 and TRBJ1-6; D is unclear. This CDR3 contains 17 residues. The germline gives CDR1 DFQATT, CDR2 SNEGSKA (reference sequence). The CDR3 bases are TGCAGTGCTAGAGATGGTAGCAAGAACTCCTATGATTCACCCCTCCACTTT. Its translation: CSARDGSKNSYDSPLHF.

The rearrangement links TRBV11-2 to TRBJ2-2; D is perhaps TRBD1 or TRBD2 (5 bases each). Looked up from germline, CDR1 is SGHAT and CDR2 is FQNNGV. The CDR3 is 16 residues long. The germline V and J ends were trimmed by 5 bases and 1 base, with 14 bases remaining between them. The CDR3 DNA is TGTGCCAGCAGCAAACCCGGGACGGAGAACACCGGGGAGCTGTTTTTT. Its translation is CASSKPGTENTGELFF.

The chain is built from TRBV24-1 and TRBJ2-7, with D unresolved. CDR3 length: 14 amino acids. Germline CDR1 KGHDR, CDR2 SFDVKD. V lost 2 bases to trimming and J lost 2 bases, with 9 bases between them. Written as DNA, the CDR3 is TGTGCCACCAGTGATTCTCGGCAGCCCTACGAGCAGTACTTC. Amino acids: CATSDSRQPYEQYF.

The chain is built from TRBV10-1 and TRBJ2-1; 7 bases are a match to TRBD2. The length of the CDR3 is 17 residues. With V trimmed by 2 bases and J by 7 bases, 14 bases remained unmatched. CDR1 is WNHNN, CDR2 SYGVQD, per germline (reference sequence). The CDR3, as DNA: TGCGCCAGCAGTGAGCCGAGGGAGGGGAACATTTGGAATGAGCAGTTCTTC. It specifies CASSEPREGNIWNEQFF.

This clonotype has ten or more counts. The chain uses TRBV7-8 and TRBJ2-1, with D perhaps matching TRBD1 (6 bases). CDR1 and CDR2 (germline): SGHVS, FQNEAQ. V shed 3 bases and J shed 6 bases, with 12 bases lying between them. The CDR3 is 14 residues long. In DNA form, the CDR3 reads TGTGCCAGCAGCTTGCCCACAGGGAGCAATGAGCAGTTCTTC. Translated: CASSLPTGSNEQFF. The full variable domain, completed using reference TRBV7-8 and TRBJ2-1, is GAGVSQSPRYKVAKRGQDVALRCDPISGHVSLFWYQQALGQGPEFLTYFQNEAQLDKSGLPSDRFFAERPEGSVSTLKIQRTQQEDSAVYLCASSLPTGSNEQFFGPGTRLTVL.

This chain uses TRBV6-1 with TRBJ1-2; maybe TRBD1 (6 bases). Deletions cut 5 bases from V and 4 bases from J, with 14 bases between. The CDR3 has 14 residues. The germline gives CDR1 MNHNS, CDR2 SASEGT. CDR3 sequence (DNA): TGTGCCAGCAGTAAGGCTGGGACAACCTATGGCTACACCTTC. Amino acid sequence: CASSKAGTTYGYTF.

The rearrangement uses TRBV9 and TRBJ1-6, with TRBD1 matching 7 bases. The length of the CDR3 is 15 residues. Germline values: CDR1 SGDLS, CDR2 YYNGEE. V dropped 7 bases and J dropped 7; count of bases not matched to a gene: 11. CDR3 in DNA: TGTGCCAGCTCCCGTCAGCAGGGGGTAAATTCACCCCTCCACTTT. Translation: CASSRQQGVNSPLHF.

At least ten counts were recorded for this clonotype. A much bigger clone sits one base away, suggesting this may be a read error. The rearrangement links TRBV3-1 to TRBJ2-5; D uncertain. From germline, CDR1 is LGHDT and CDR2 YNNKEL (reference sequence). The V and J ends lost 2 bases and 5 bases respectively, with 3 bases between them. The CDR3 is made up of 11 amino acids. CDR3 DNA: TGTGCCAGCAGCCAATGGGAGACCCAGTACTTC. It translates to CASSQWETQYF.

The chain recombines TRBV19 with TRBJ1-5; possible D gene TRBD1, 5 bases. This CDR3 has 14 residues. Germline CDR1 and CDR2: LNHDA and SQIVND (reference sequence). Trimming shortened V by 3 bases and J by 4 bases, and 10 bases separated the two germline ends. The CDR3 region has the DNA TGTGCCAGTAGTATCCCCACAGGAAATCAGCCCCAGCATTTT. It translates to CASSIPTGNQPQHF.

The J gene is TRBJ2-3, the V gene TRBV7-2; D not resolved. Germline assignment: CDR1 SGHTA and CDR2 FQGNSA. The CDR3 length is 10 residues. The V and J ends lost 7 bases and 8 bases respectively, with 7 bases between them. CDR3 in DNA: TGTGCCAGCACCCTAGTTACGCAGTATTTT. Translating it yields CASTLVTQYF. Drawing the rest from reference TRBV7-2 and TRBJ2-3, the complete variable domain is GAGVSQSPSNKVTEKGKDVELRCDPISGHTALYWYRQSLGQGLEFLIYFQGNSAPDKSGLPSDRFSAERTGGSVSTLTIQRTQQEDSAVYLCASTLVTQYFGPGTRLTVL.

This clonotype was observed at least ten times. This chain uses TRBV7-3 with TRBJ2-3; D is unclear. The V end was cut by 0 bases, the J end by 5 bases, with 15 bases between. The germline V gene encodes CDR1 SGHTA and CDR2 FQGTGA. This CDR3 contains 16 residues. In DNA, the CDR3 is TGTGCCAGCAGCTTAACGGTGTGGGGTTCCGGAGATACGCAGTATTTT. Residues: CASSLTVWGSGDTQYF.

The chain employs TRBV4-1 and TRBJ2-2, with 9 bases identical to TRBD1. J was trimmed by 7 bases and V by 2 bases; bases with no gene match: 5. The germline V gene has CDR1 MGHRA and CDR2 YSYEKL. The CDR3 sequence is 15 residues long. The CDR3 sequence is CASSQNRGPVGELFF. DNA of the CDR3: TGCGCCAGCAGCCAAAACAGGGGGCCGGTCGGGGAGCTGTTTTTT.

Here the CDR3 DNA reads TGTGCCAGCAGTGAATTCGACTCTGGAAACACCATATATTTT. Translation gives CASSEFDSGNTIYF. V usage is TRBV25-1 and J usage is TRBJ1-3; D uncertain. Germline V gene data show CDR1 as MGHDK and CDR2 as SYGVNS. Trimming removed 1 base from V and 0 bases from J, with 4 bases in between. The CDR3 runs 14 residues. Filled out from reference TRBV25-1 and TRBJ1-3, the complete variable domain reads EADIYQTPRYLVIGTGKKITLECSQTMGHDKMYWYQQDPGMELHLIHYSYGVNSTEKGDLSSESTVSRIRTEHFPLTLESARPSHTSQYLCASSEFDSGNTIYFGEGSWLTVV.

In regard to this clonotype: A much larger clone is a single base away; this may be a read error. The V gene is TRBV2, the J gene TRBJ1-5; TRBD1 agrees at 7 bases. The germline CDR1 and CDR2 sequences are SNHLY and FYNNEI. The CDR3 length is 15 residues. With V trimmed by 6 bases and J by 4 bases, 9 bases remained unmatched. Here the CDR3 DNA reads TGTGCCAGCAGCCTACGGGCAGGGGGAAATCAGCCCCAGCATTTT. Translating it yields CASSLRAGGNQPQHF.

This clonotype has ten or more counts. The rearrangement links TRBV11-2 to TRBJ2-1; the D is unclear. The V gene lost 4 bases and the J gene lost 0 bases, with 10 bases spanning the gap. The germline gives CDR1 SGHAT, CDR2 FQNNGV. CDR3 length: 15 residues. CDR3 in DNA: TGTGCCAGCAGCTCGGACGGTAGCTCCTACAATGAGCAGTTCTTC. This encodes CASSSDGSSYNEQFF. Drawing the rest from reference TRBV11-2 and TRBJ2-1, the complete variable domain is EAGVAQSPRYKIIEKRQSVAFWCNPISGHATLYWYQQILGQGPKLLIQFQNNGVVDDSQLPKDRFSAERLKGVDSTLKIQPAKLEDSAVYLCASSSDGSSYNEQFFGPGTRLTVL.

There are many counts of this clonotype. The chain combines TRBV7-2 with TRBJ2-1; 7 bases are a match to TRBD1. The V segment lost 5 bases and the J segment 8 bases; nucleotides outside the gene matches: 6. Germline V CDR1 and CDR2: SGHTA, FQGNSA. The CDR3 is made up of 13 amino acids. The CDR3 nucleotides are TGTGCCAGCAGCCGAACAGGGGTCGATGAGCAGTTCTTC. Its translation is CASSRTGVDEQFF.

This clonotype was seen repeatedly, ten times or more. The CDR3 sequence is CASSPTRGEQPQHF. CDR3 bases: TGTGCCAGCTCACCAACGAGGGGAGAGCAGCCCCAGCATTTT. The rearrangement joins TRBV18 to TRBJ1-5, with D tentatively TRBD1 (5 bases). The CDR3 is 14 residues long. Trimming removed 2 bases from V and 7 bases from J, with 12 bases in between. Per germline, CDR1 KGHSH and CDR2 LQKENI.

This clonotype was detected ten times or more. The CDR3 reads CASSLQENSNQPQHF. As DNA, the CDR3 is TGTGCCAGCAGTTTACAGGAAAATAGCAATCAGCCCCAGCATTTT. This chain uses TRBV12-3 or TRBV12-4 with TRBJ1-5; D remains unclear. CDR3 length equals 15 residues. The V and J ends lost 2 bases and 0 bases respectively, with 8 bases between them.

This clonotype was detected a few times. The chain has TRBV5-1 and TRBJ1-2; possibly TRBD1 for D (5 bases). With 4 bases removed from V and 4 bases from J, the gap between germline ends came to 26 bases. CDR3 length equals 18 residues. Per the germline V gene, CDR1 is SGHRS and CDR2 is YFSETQ. The CDR3 sequence: CASSPGGGEKAGSYGYTF. The CDR3 bases are TGCGCCAGCAGCCCGGGGGGGGGTGAGAAGGCCGGATCCTATGGCTACACCTTC. The full variable domain, with the rest looked up from reference TRBV5-1 and TRBJ1-2, is KAGVTQTPRYLIKTRGQQVTLSCSPISGHRSVSWYQQTPGQGLQFLFEYFSETQRNKGNFPGRFSGRQFSNSRSEMNVSTLELGDSALYLCASSPGGGEKAGSYGYTFGSGTRLTVV.

This clonotype was recorded many times. The rearrangement joins TRBV12-3 or TRBV12-4 to TRBJ1-3, with 7 bases lining up with TRBD1. The CDR3 has 16 amino acids. Trimming cost V 5 bases and J 2 bases; bases outside gene matches: 9. CDR3: CASSTNRGPAGNTIYF. CDR3 DNA: TGTGCCAGCAGTACCAACAGGGGACCCGCTGGAAACACCATATATTTT.

This clonotype was seen many times. The chain is built from TRBV30 and TRBJ2-7; no clear D gene. V lost 3 bases and J 1 base, leaving 4 bases between the germline ends. Looked up from germline, CDR1 is GTSNPN and CDR2 is SVGIG (reference sequence). CDR3 length: 11 residues. The CDR3 coding sequence is TGTGCCTGGAGCCCTTCCTACGAGCAGTACTTC. It translates to CAWSPSYEQYF.

There are a few counts of this clonotype. The chain uses TRBV20-1 and TRBJ1-1; 7 bases line up with TRBD1. The V gene's germline CDR1 is DFQATT and CDR2 SNEGSKA (reference sequence). V shed 6 bases and J 7 bases; nucleotides not matched to a gene: 8. This CDR3 contains 12 residues. The CDR3 sequence: CSATTGTVEAFF. In nucleotides, the CDR3 is TGCAGTGCCACCACCGGGACAGTTGAAGCTTTCTTT.

This clonotype was found many times. The chain is built from TRBV3-1 and TRBJ1-2; possible D gene TRBD1, 5 bases. CDR1 is LGHDT, CDR2 YNNKEL, per germline (reference sequence). Between the trimmed V and J ends, which lost 0 bases and 0 bases, there was a span of 5 bases. The CDR3 loop spans 14 amino acids. The CDR3: CASSQEGANYGYTF. CDR3 DNA: TGTGCCAGCAGCCAAGAGGGGGCTAACTATGGCTACACCTTC.

This clonotype has more than one count but fewer than ten. V is TRBV10-1 and J is TRBJ2-7; D is unresolved. V lost 0 bases, J lost 4 bases, and 13 bases lay in between. Germline V gene data show CDR1 as WNHNN and CDR2 as SYGVQD (reference sequence). The CDR3 sequence is 15 residues long. In DNA, the CDR3 is TGCGCCAGCAGTGAGTCGTCGGTTGCTGGGTACGAGCAGTACTTC. This sequence encodes CASSESSVAGYEQYF.

This sequence joins TRBV19 and TRBJ2-2; 11 bases line up with TRBD1. The V gene's germline CDR1 is LNHDA and CDR2 SQIVND (reference sequence). The V and J ends lost 3 bases and 4 bases, in that order; junction bases with no gene match: 7. This CDR3 has 17 amino acids. The CDR3 DNA sequence: TGTGCCAGTAGTATCGGGACAGGGGGATTTGGCACCGGGGAGCTGTTTTTT. This translates into CASSIGTGGFGTGELFF.

This clonotype has just a few counts. This chain joins TRBV3-1 and TRBJ1-4; D is undetermined. CDR3 length: 17 amino acids. Germline assignment: CDR1 LGHDT and CDR2 YNNKEL (reference sequence). Trimming left V 1 base short and J 8 bases short, with 20 bases between. CDR3 amino acids: CASSQGGSRRFGEKLFF. The CDR3 coding sequence is TGTGCCAGCAGCCAAGGGGGTTCACGGAGATTCGGCGAAAAACTGTTTTTT.